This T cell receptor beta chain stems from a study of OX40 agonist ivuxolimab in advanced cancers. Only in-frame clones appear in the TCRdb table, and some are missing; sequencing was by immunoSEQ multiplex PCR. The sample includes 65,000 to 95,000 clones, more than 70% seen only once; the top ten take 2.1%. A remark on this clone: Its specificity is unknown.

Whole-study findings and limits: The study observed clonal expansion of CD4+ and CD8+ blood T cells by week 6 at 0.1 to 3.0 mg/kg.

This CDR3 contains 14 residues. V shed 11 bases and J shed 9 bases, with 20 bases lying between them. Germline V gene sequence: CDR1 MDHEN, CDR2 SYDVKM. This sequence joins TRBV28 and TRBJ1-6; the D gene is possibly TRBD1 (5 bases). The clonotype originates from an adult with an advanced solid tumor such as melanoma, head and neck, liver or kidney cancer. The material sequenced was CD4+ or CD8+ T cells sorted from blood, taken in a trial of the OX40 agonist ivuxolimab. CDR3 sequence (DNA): TGTGCCTGGGGCCTTATCCAACCGGGTTCACCCCTCCACTTT. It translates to CAWGLIQPGSPLHF.